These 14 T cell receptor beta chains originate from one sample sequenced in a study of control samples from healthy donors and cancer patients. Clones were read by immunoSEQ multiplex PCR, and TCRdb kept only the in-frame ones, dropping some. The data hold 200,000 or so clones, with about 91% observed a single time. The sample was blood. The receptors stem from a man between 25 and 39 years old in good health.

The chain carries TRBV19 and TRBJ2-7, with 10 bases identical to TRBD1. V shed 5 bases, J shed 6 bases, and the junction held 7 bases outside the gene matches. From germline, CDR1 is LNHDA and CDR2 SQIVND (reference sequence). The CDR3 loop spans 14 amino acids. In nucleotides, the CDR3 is TGTGCCAGTAGTGCGGGACAGGGGCTGGTCGAGCAGTACTTC. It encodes CASSAGQGLVEQYF.

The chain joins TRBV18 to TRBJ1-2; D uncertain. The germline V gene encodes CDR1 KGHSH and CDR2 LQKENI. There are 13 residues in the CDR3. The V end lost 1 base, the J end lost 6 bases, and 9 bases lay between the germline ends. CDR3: CASSPRSGDGYTF. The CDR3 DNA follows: TGTGCCAGCTCACCACGATCGGGAGATGGCTACACCTTC.

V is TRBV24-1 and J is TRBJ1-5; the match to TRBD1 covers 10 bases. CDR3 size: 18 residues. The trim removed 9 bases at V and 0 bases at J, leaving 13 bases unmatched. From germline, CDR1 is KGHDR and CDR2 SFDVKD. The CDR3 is CATRSTGTGELSNQPQHF. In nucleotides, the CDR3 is TGTGCCACCCGGTCAACCGGGACAGGGGAGCTTAGCAATCAGCCCCAGCATTTT.

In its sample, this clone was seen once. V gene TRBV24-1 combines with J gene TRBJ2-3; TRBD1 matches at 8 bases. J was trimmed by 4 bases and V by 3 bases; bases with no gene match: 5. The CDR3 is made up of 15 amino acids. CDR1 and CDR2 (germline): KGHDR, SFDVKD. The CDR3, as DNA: TGTGCCACCAGTGATCGCACGACAGGGGCAGATACGCAGTATTTT. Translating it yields CATSDRTTGADTQYF.

Written as DNA, the CDR3 is TGTGCCACCAGCCAGGGAGTCCATAATCAGCCCCAGCATTTT. It yields the protein CATSQGVHNQPQHF. The chain couples TRBV24-1 to TRBJ1-5; possibly TRBD1 for D (5 bases). This CDR3 region has 14 residues. Germline V CDR1 and CDR2: KGHDR, SFDVKD. Trimming took off 7 bases at V and 4 bases at J, with 13 bases between the two ends.

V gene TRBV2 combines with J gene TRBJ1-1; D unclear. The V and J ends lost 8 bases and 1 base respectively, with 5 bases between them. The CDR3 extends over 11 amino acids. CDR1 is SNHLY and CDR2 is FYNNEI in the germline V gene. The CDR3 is CASLENTEAFF. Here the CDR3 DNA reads TGTGCCAGCTTAGAGAACACTGAAGCTTTCTTT.

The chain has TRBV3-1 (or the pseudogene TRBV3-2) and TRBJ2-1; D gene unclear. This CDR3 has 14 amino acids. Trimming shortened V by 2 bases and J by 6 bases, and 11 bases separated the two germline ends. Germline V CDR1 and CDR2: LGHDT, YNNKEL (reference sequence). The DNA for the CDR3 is TGTGCCAGCAGCCAATCCGGACGAAGCAATGAGCAGTTCTTC. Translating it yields CASSQSGRSNEQFF.

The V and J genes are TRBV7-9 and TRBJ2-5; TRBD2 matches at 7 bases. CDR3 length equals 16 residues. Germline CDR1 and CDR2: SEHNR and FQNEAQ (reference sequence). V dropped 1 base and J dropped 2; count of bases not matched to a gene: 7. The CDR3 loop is CASSLVSGEPQETQYF. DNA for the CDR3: TGTGCCAGCAGCTTAGTCAGCGGGGAACCTCAAGAGACCCAGTACTTC.

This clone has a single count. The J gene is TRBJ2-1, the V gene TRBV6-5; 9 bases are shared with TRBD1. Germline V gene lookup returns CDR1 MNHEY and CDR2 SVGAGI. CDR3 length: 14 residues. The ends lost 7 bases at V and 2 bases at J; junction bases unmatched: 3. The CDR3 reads CASIGTGTYNEQFF. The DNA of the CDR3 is TGTGCCAGCATCGGGACAGGGACCTACAATGAGCAGTTCTTC.

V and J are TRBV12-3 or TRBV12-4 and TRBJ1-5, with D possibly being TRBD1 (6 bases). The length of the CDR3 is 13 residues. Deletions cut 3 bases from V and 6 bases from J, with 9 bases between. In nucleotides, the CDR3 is TGTGCCAGCAGTTTTCAGGGGAGTCAGCCCCAGCATTTT. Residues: CASSFQGSQPQHF.

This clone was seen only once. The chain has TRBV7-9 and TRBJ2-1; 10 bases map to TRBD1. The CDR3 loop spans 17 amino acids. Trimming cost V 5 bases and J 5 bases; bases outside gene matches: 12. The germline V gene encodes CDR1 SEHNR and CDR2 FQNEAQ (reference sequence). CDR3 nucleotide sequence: TGTGCCAGCAGCCCAACCTATAAGGACAGGGGGAACAATGAGCAGTTCTTC. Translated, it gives CASSPTYKDRGNNEQFF.

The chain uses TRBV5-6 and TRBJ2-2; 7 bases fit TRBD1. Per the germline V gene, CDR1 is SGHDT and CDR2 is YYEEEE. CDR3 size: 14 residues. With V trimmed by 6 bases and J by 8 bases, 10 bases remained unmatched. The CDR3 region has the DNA TGTGCCAGCAACCCTCGACAGGGTGCAGGGGAGCTGTTTTTT. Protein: CASNPRQGAGELFF.

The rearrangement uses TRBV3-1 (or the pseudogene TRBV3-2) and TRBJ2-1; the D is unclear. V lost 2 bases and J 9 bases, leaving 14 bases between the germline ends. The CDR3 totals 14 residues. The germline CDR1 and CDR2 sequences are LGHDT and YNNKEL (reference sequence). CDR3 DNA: TGTGCCAGCAGCCAAATGACGGCTTTGGGTGAGCAGTTCTTC. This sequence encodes CASSQMTALGEQFF.

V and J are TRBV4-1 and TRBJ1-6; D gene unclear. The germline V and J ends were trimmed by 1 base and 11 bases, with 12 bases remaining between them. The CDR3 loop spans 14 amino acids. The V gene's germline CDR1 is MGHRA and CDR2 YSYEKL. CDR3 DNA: TGCGCCAGCAGCCAAGTGGTAGCCGTGGCACCCCTCCACTTT. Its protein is CASSQVVAVAPLHF.